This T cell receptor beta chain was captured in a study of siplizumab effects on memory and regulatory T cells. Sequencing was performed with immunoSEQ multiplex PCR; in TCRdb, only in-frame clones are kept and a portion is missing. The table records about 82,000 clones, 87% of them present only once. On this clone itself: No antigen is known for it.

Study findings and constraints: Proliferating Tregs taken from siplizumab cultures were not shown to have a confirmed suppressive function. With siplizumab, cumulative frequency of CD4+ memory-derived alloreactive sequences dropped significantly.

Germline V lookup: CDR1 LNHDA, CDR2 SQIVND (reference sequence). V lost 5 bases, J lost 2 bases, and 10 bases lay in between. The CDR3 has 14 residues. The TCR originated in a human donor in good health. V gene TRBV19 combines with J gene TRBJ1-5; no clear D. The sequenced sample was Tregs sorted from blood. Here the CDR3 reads CASSRVGGNQPQHF. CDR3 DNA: TGTGCCAGTAGTCGGGTAGGAGGCAATCAGCCCCAGCATTTT.